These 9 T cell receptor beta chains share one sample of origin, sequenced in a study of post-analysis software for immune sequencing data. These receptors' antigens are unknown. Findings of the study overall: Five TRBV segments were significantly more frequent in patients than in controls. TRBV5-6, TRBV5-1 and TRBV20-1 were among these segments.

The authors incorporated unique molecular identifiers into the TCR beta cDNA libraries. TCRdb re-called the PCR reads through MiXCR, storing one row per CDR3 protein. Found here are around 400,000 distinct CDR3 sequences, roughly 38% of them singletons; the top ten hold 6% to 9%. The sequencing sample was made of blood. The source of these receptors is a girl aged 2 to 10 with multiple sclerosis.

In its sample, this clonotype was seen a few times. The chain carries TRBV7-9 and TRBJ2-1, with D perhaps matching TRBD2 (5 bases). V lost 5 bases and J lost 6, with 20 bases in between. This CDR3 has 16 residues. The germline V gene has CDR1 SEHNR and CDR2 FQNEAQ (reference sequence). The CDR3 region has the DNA TGTGCCAGCAGCCGAATCGGCGAGGGTTTAGGCAATGAGCAGTTCTTC. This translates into CASSRIGEGLGNEQFF.

CDR3 bases: TGCGCCAGCAGCTTGGAGGCGTGGGATGGCTACACCTTC. Its protein is CASSLEAWDGYTF. V gene TRBV5-1 combines with J gene TRBJ1-2; D is uncertain. Trimming removed 0 bases from V and 6 bases from J, with 9 bases in between. The germline gives CDR1 SGHRS, CDR2 YFSETQ. The CDR3 extends over 13 amino acids.

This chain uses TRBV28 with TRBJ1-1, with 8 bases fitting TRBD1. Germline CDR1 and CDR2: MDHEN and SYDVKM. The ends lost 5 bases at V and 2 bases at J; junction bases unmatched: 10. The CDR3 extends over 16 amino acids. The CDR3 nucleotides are TGTGCCAGCAGTCCAACGGACAGGGCAGCTAACACTGAAGCTTTCTTT. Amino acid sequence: CASSPTDRAANTEAFF. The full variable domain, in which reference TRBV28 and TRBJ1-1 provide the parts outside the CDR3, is DVKVTQSSRYLVKRTGEKVFLECVQDMDHENMFWYRQDPGLGLRLIYFSYDVKMKEKGDIPEGYSVSREKKERFSLILESASTNQTSMYLCASSPTDRAANTEAFFGQGTRLTVV.

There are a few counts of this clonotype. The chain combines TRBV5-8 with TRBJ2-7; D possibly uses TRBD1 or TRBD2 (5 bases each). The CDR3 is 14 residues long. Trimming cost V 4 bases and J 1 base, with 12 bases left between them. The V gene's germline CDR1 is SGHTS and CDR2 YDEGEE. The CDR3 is CASSPMRGSYEQYF. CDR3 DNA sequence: TGTGCCAGCAGCCCCATGAGGGGATCCTACGAGCAGTACTTC. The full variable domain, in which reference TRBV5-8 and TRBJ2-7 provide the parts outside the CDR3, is EAGVTQSPTHLIKTRGQQATLRCSPISGHTSVYWYQQALGLGLQFLLWYDEGEERNRGNFPPRFSGRQFPNYSSELNVNALELEDSALYLCASSPMRGSYEQYFGPGTRLTVT.

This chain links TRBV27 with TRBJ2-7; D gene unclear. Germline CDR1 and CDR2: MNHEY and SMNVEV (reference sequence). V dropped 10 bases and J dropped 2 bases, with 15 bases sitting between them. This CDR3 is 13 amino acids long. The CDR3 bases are TGTGCCATCATGACGTCCCGTGCCTACGAGCAGTACTTC. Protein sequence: CAIMTSRAYEQYF.

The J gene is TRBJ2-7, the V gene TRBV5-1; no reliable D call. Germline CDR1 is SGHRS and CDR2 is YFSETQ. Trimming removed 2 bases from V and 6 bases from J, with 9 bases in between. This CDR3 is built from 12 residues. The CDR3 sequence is CASSFGRSEQYF. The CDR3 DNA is TGCGCCAGCAGCTTTGGGCGATCCGAGCAGTACTTC. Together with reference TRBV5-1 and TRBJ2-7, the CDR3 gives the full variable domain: KAGVTQTPRYLIKTRGQQVTLSCSPISGHRSVSWYQQTPGQGLQFLFEYFSETQRNKGNFPGRFSGRQFSNSRSEMNVSTLELGDSALYLCASSFGRSEQYFGPGTRLTVT.

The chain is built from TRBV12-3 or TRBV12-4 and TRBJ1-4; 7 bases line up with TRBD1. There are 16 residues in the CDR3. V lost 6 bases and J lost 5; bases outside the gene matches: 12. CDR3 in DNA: TGTGCCAGCAGCCCCGACAGGGTTCGGACAAATGAAAAACTGTTTTTT. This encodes CASSPDRVRTNEKLFF.

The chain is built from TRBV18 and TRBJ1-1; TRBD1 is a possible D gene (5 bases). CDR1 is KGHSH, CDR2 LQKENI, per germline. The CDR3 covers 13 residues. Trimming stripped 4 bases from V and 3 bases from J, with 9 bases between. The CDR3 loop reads CASSQGGDTEAFF. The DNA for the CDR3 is TGTGCCAGCTCACAGGGAGGGGACACTGAAGCTTTCTTT.

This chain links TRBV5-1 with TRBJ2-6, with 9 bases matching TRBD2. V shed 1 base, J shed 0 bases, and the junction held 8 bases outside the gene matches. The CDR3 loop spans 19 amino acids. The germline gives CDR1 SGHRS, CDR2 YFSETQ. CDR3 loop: CASSLSSGGPSSGANVLTF. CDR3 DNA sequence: TGCGCCAGCAGCTTGTCGAGCGGGGGGCCCAGCTCTGGGGCCAACGTCCTGACTTTC.